These T cell receptor beta chains were read from a single sample in a study of Ad26.COV2.S vaccination and SARS-CoV-2 variants. Repertoires were generated with immunoSEQ multiplex PCR, while TCRdb's copy carries only in-frame clones and drops some. The sample shows 440,000 or so clones, roughly 90% of them seen only once. The sequencing used peripheral blood, collected in a trial of Ad26.COV2.S vaccine versus placebo. All receptors come from a person between 18 and 60 years old who received the Ad26.COV2.S COVID-19 vaccine or a placebo. Each CDR3 is given with its conserved first and last residue. D genes are given only for firm matches. Size is stated for part of the rows, as once, few or many counts, or as a class when the clone is expanded.

size: NA; D: NA; V: TRBV29-1; J: TRBJ1-1; CDR3: CSVEDEGPVNTEAFF; DNA: TGCAGCGTTGAAGATGAGGGCCCAGTGAACACTGAAGCTTTCTTT
size: NA; D: NA; V: TRBV6-1; J: TRBJ1-3; CDR3: CASSVRTNRFSGNTIYF; DNA: TGTGCCAGCAGTGTTCGGACAAACCGGTTCTCTGGAAACACCATATATTTT
size: NA; D: TRBD1; V: TRBV5-4; J: TRBJ1-2; CDR3: CASSLPGQLFGYTF; DNA: TGTGCCAGCAGCTTGCCGGGACAGCTCTTTGGCTACACCTTC
size: NA; D: NA; V: TRBV19; J: TRBJ1-1; CDR3: CASSMGRGDTEAFF; DNA: TGTGCCAGTAGTATGGGGCGAGGGGACACTGAAGCTTTCTTT
size: NA; D: NA; V: TRBV28; J: TRBJ1-5; CDR3: CASSWYVQPQHF; DNA: TGTGCCAGCAGTTGGTACGTTCAGCCCCAGCATTTT
size: NA; D: NA; V: TRBV28; J: TRBJ1-5; CDR3: CASSSPGRLNSNQPQHF; DNA: TGTGCCAGCAGTTCCCCGGGCCGACTAAATAGCAATCAGCCCCAGCATTTT
size: NA; D: NA; V: TRBV12-3/TRBV12-4; J: TRBJ2-2; CDR3: CASSSMFGELFF; DNA: TGTGCCAGCAGTTCTATGTTCGGGGAGCTGTTTTTT
size: NA; D: NA; V: TRBV7-9; J: TRBJ2-6; CDR3: CASSSPGATGANVLTF; DNA: TGTGCCAGCAGCTCCCCGGGAGCGACTGGGGCCAACGTCCTGACTTTC
size: NA; D: NA; V: TRBV12-5; J: TRBJ2-1; CDR3: CASGLGIIGSFNEQFF; DNA: TGTGCTAGTGGTTTGGGCATCATCGGAAGCTTCAATGAGCAGTTCTTC
size: NA; D: TRBD1; V: TRBV4-3; J: TRBJ1-2; CDR3: CASSPTGGNYGYTF; DNA: TGCGCCAGCAGCCCTACAGGGGGAAACTATGGCTACACCTTC
size: NA; D: NA; V: TRBV5-6; J: TRBJ1-4; CDR3: CASSLTRRNEKLFF; DNA: TGTGCCAGCAGCTTGACGAGAAGAAATGAAAAACTGTTTTTT
size: NA; D: TRBD2; V: TRBV5-1; J: TRBJ2-5; CDR3: CASSLVLAGNQETQYF; DNA: TGCGCCAGCAGCTTGGTGCTAGCGGGGAACCAAGAGACCCAGTACTTC
size: NA; D: TRBD2; V: TRBV5-4; J: TRBJ2-5; CDR3: CASSLWRGEGETQYF; DNA: TGTGCCAGCAGCTTGTGGCGGGGGGAAGGAGAGACCCAGTACTTC
size: NA; D: NA; V: TRBV6-5; J: TRBJ2-1; CDR3: CASSYEGARDNEQFF; DNA: TGTGCCAGCAGTTACGAGGGCGCCAGGGACAATGAGCAGTTCTTC
size: NA; D: NA; V: TRBV25-1; J: TRBJ2-7; CDR3: CASSGFASFSYEQYF; DNA: TGTGCCAGCAGTGGTTTTGCTTCTTTCTCCTACGAGCAGTACTTC
size: NA; D: NA; V: TRBV3-1/TRBV3-2; J: TRBJ2-5; CDR3: CVLRQHRQETQYF; DNA: TGTGTCCTGAGGCAGCATCGTCAAGAGACCCAGTACTTC
size: NA; D: NA; V: TRBV7-9; J: TRBJ2-7; CDR3: CASSLSVYEQYF; DNA: TGTGCCAGCAGCTTATCTGTCTACGAGCAGTACTTC
size: NA; D: NA; V: TRBV7-2; J: TRBJ1-2; CDR3: CASSLAGYYGYTF; DNA: TGTGCCAGCAGCTTAGCGGGGTACTATGGCTACACCTTC
size: NA; D: NA; V: TRBV7-9; J: TRBJ1-2; CDR3: CASSSLRANYGYTF; DNA: TGTGCCAGCAGCTCGTTGCGTGCTAACTATGGCTACACCTTC
size: NA; D: NA; V: TRBV5-4; J: TRBJ2-7; CDR3: CASSLTGAGEQYF; DNA: TGTGCCAGCAGCTTGACGGGGGCGGGCGAGCAGTACTTC
size: once; D: NA; V: TRBV5-1; J: TRBJ2-2; CDR3: CASTQGTNTGELFF; DNA: TGCGCCAGCACGCAGGGGACGAACACCGGGGAGCTGTTTTTT
size: once; D: NA; V: TRBV4-3; J: TRBJ1-4; CDR3: CASSQGYDEKLFF; DNA: TGCGCCAGCAGCCAAGGGTATGATGAAAAACTGTTTTTT
size: once; D: TRBD2; V: TRBV28; J: TRBJ2-3; CDR3: CASSSSPLAGGSTDTQYF; DNA: TGTGCCAGCAGTTCATCCCCCCTAGCGGGGGGGAGCACAGATACGCAGTATTTT
size: NA; D: NA; V: TRBV9; J: TRBJ2-7; CDR3: CASSVGGPPHYEQYF; DNA: TGTGCCAGCAGCGTAGGGGGACCTCCTCACTACGAGCAGTACTTC
size: NA; D: NA; V: TRBV20-1; J: TRBJ2-7; CDR3: CSASGVVGGGGHSYEQYF; DNA: TGCAGTGCTAGTGGGGTGGTAGGTGGCGGGGGCCACTCCTACGAGCAGTACTTC